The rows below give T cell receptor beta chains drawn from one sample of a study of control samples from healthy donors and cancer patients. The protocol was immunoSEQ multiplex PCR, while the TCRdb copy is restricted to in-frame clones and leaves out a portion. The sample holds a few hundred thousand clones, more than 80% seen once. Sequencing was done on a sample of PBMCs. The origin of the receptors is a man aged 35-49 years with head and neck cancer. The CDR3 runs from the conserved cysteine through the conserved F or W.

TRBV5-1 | CASSNKDRGITEAFF
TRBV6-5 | CASISSGGQTYEQYF
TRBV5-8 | CASSQRTGVLVKQFF
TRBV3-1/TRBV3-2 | CASSPGQGGLELFF
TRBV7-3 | CASSSPTGSDEQFF
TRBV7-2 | CASSLVYTGGNGQPQHF
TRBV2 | CASSEESARVFGELFF
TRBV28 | CASSFNRGEDTEAFF
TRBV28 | CASKVGGGTDTQYF
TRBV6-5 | CASSPGGRALHF
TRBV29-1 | CSVGVQGAEYEQYF
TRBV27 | CASGQGRSNEKLFF
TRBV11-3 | CASSFPDSGNNEQFF
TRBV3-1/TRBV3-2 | CASSQDASSYNEQFF
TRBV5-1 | CASSGTRDRGETGELFF
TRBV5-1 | CASSSDGFGEQYF
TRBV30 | CAWSLGRQGPVQKLFF
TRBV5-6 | CASSLADRGAFF
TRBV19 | CASSSKQGTNQPQHF
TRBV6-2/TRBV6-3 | CASSYRYSGNTIYF
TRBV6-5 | CASRAVSPYGYTF
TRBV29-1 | CSVDLGQSPTYEQYF
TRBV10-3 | CATGPDSGQETQYF
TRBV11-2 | CASSSVGVTEAFF
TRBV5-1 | CASSAAPGTSGGNEQFF
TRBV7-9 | CASSRDRGQEAFF
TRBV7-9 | CASSSWTAYTEAFF
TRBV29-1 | CSVVGALPYEQYF
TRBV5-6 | CASSLEVGQGSPSDTQYF
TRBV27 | CASSFGHNEQFF
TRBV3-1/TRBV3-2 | CASSQDMGGAYGYTF
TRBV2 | CASSELGVNEKLFF
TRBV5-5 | CASSLFTRDTDTQYF
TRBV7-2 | CASTTQPSTDTQYF
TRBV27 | CASAPRTGMNEQYF
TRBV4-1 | CASGRYPREGSGELFF
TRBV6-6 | CASSQARTGELFF
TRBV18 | CASSPYVSQGVTSYNSPLHF
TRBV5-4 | CASRGGITDTQYF
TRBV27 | CASSSTVRFYEQFF
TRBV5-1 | CASSFGGYNEQFF
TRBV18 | CASSPSGIYGYTF
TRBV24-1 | CATSDRWNEQYF
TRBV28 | CASSPPGRVYSPLHF
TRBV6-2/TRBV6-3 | CASSSGGDPGNQPQHF
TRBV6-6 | CASSTGQRNTGELFF
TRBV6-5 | CASSTTHYSNQPQHF
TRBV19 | CASSITGTEINSPLHF
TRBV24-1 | CATSSAGMNTEAFF
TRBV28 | CASSIGGDYEKLFF
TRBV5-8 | CASSLGLANYNEQFF